This T cell receptor beta chain came from a study of T cells in localized non-small cell lung cancer (TCRdb year 2020). In the study overall: Comparing tumors with uninvolved tumor-adjacent lungs, the study looked at the T cell repertoires of fewer than 250 patients with early-stage NSCLC. The cohort comprised approximately 240 treatment-naïve NSCLC patients with resected, localized lung tumors. Of the NSCLC patients, about 130 were male and about a hundred were female, and the mean age was approximately 69 years.

At diagnosis, peripheral blood, uninvolved tumor-adjacent lung and tumor were collected and were preserved as a mix of fresh-frozen and FFPE material. For TCR repertoire profiling, the blood samples were analyzed as peripheral blood mononuclear cells. CDR1 and CDR2 are read off the germline V gene (reference sequence) as PRHDT and FYEKMQ. Including the terminal cysteine and phenylalanine, the CDR3 comprises 14 residues. The sequence is cut down to CDR3 DNA, 42 bases in frame from base 1. Germline trimming: 5 bases from V, 5 bases from J; junction bases outside gene matches: 5. Study-wide conclusions, independent of this receptor: A median of about 50 of the top 100 tumor clones turned up in the paired uninvolved adjacent lung, and 25 to 35 of those clones also ranked among the top 100 of that same adjacent lung. Because the study design was exploratory, TCR variables were selected using unadjusted p-values without false-discovery rate correction. Because multi-region sequencing of the tumors was not done, intratumor heterogeneity could not be ruled out. Uninvolved tumor-adjacent lung showed the highest T cell clonality, higher than tumor, which suggests more focused antigenic responses in the uninvolved tumor-adjacent lung. Longer overall survival was associated with higher T cell density in blood, whereas shorter survival was associated with higher clonality in adjacent lung.

A word on this clone: It has no known antigen specificity. Within one base of it there is no much larger clone, and no base qualities were kept.

TCR beta CDR3 regions were sequenced from DNA using the immunoSEQ Assay. On the study's bioinformatics: T cell density was computed as TCR beta template counts normalized to usable DNA estimated by amplifying housekeeping genes. The preseqR package was used to estimate richness by extrapolating to 400,000 templates for PBMC samples and to 120,000 templates for tissue samples. Clonality was taken to be one minus Pielou's evenness. To identify tissue-enriched TCRs, differential abundance testing was run on productive amino-acid clonotypes with a minimum total count of 5 and an alpha of 0.1. The Jaccard Index and the Morisita Overlap Index were used to measure how much the repertoires overlapped between compartments. TCR beta CDR3s were clustered by GLIPH together with public tetramer-defined viral CDR3s, and at least three viral sequences plus V-gene enrichment were required for viral motifs. TCRdb re-hosts the immuneACCESS table, in-frame sequences only. Its copies lack some clones; in the studies checked, an unresolved V gene accounts for under half of them, and the cause for the rest is not known. V, J and clone size reflect that table, while D and trimming were determined from the DNA. This sample has about 19,000 clones in its table, and 80% to 95% of those were observed once. The ten largest account for roughly 3.9% of the sample.

Material: peripheral blood, obtained before any cancer treatment. The sequence came from a male donor aged 60 or over with stage I squamous cell lung carcinoma. The chain couples TRBV13 to TRBJ2-3; 9 nucleotides in the junction match TRBD2. This receptor carries the CDR3 CASSVRAGGDTQYF. The DNA sequence is given as TGTGCCAGCAGCGTCCGAGCGGGAGGAGATACGCAGTATTTT.